One sample yielded the 6 T cell receptor beta chains listed below, sequenced in a study of shared clonotypes between healthy human individuals. Sequenced by immunoSEQ multiplex PCR; TCRdb stores in-frame clones only, minus some. In the table there are about 1 million clones, under 80% of which are singletons. The sample comprised memory CD4+ T cells sorted from blood. Subset here: CD45RA-negative fraction. The source is a man between 18 and 35 years old in good health.

The rearrangement uses TRBV29-1 and TRBJ1-2; 7 bases are a match to TRBD1. The V gene end was trimmed by 6 bases and the J gene end by 7 bases; junction bases not matched to a gene: 11. CDR3 length: 13 amino acids. The germline V gene encodes CDR1 SQVTM and CDR2 ANQGSEA. In DNA form, the CDR3 reads TGCAGCGTCAATCTCGACAGGGCTGGTGGCTACACCTTC. It translates to CSVNLDRAGGYTF.

This sequence joins TRBV13 and TRBJ1-6; D is uncertain. CDR3 length: 14 amino acids. The V gene's germline CDR1 is PRHDT and CDR2 FYEKMQ (reference sequence). Trimming cost V 3 bases and J 7 bases, with 10 bases left between them. The CDR3 nucleotides read TGTGCCAGCAGCTTTATCGCGAAAAATTCACCCCTCCACTTT. Protein sequence: CASSFIAKNSPLHF. The full variable domain, with the rest looked up from reference TRBV13 and TRBJ1-6, is AAGVIQSPRHLIKEKRETATLKCYPIPRHDTVYWYQQGPGQDPQFLISFYEKMQSDKGSIPDRFSAQQFSDYHSELNMSSLELGDSALYFCASSFIAKNSPLHFGNGTRLTVT.

This clone has just a few counts. The junction shows a germline mismatch at one end, possibly a read error. The chain is built from TRBV11-3 and TRBJ1-1; D unresolved. Germline V CDR1 and CDR2: SGHNT, YENEEA. The CDR3 is 11 amino acids. This CDR3 is CASSSGGLVVF. The CDR3 DNA is TGTGCCAGCAGCTCCGGAGGTCTCGTAGTCTTT.

The V call is TRBV19, the J call TRBJ2-1, with 9 bases matching TRBD1. J gave up 7 bases and V 4 bases, and 11 bases lay outside the gene matches. Germline V gives CDR1 LNHDA, CDR2 SQIVND (reference sequence). The CDR3 sequence is 16 residues long. Here the CDR3 reads CASSSFTGTGRNEQFF. The CDR3 nucleotides are TGTGCCAGTAGTAGCTTCACCGGGACAGGGAGGAATGAGCAGTTCTTC.

The rearrangement uses TRBV5-6 and TRBJ2-5; D not certain. Trimming removed 4 bases from V and 9 bases from J, with 13 bases in between. CDR1 is SGHDT, CDR2 YYEEEE, per germline. The CDR3 contains 12 residues. This CDR3 reads CASSAPPGAQYF. The CDR3 DNA follows: TGTGCCAGCAGCGCTCCCCCAGGTGCCCAGTACTTC.

The genes are TRBV14 and TRBJ1-2, with 9 bases aligning to TRBD1. Germline V CDR1 and CDR2: SGHDN, FVKESK. The CDR3 extends over 14 amino acids. The ends lost 3 bases at V and 4 bases at J; junction bases unmatched: 3. This CDR3 is CASSQPTGGYGYTF. CDR3 nucleotides: TGTGCCAGCAGCCAGCCGACAGGGGGCTATGGCTACACCTTC.